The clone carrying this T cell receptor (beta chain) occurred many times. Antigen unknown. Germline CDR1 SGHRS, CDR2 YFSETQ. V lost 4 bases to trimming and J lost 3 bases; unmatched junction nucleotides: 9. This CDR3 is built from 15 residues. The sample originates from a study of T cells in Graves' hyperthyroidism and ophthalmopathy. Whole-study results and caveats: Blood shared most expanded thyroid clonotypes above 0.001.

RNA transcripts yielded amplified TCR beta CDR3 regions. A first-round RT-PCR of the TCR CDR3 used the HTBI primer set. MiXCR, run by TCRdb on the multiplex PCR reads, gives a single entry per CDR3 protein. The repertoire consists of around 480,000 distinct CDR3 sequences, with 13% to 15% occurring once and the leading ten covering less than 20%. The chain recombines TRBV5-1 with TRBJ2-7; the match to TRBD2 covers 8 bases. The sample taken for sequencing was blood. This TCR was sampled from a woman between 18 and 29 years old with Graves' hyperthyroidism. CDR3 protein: CASSPDPGGIYEQYF. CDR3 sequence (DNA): TGCGCCAGCAGCCCCGACCCGGGGGGGATCTACGAGCAGTACTTC.